Listed here are 11 T cell receptor beta chains from one sample, sequenced in a study of blood T cell repertoires in COVID-19 (dated by TCRdb to 2018 to 2021). Receptor libraries were prepared by the immunoSEQ multiplex PCR assay. In TCRdb, the immuneACCESS table is reduced to in-frame sequences with V and J assigned. These tables do not hold every clone; where another copy was compared, an unresolved V gene accounts for under half, and the others remain unexplained. The sample contains roughly 150,000 clones, 75% to 90% of them found a single time. The top ten clonotypes cover around 3% of the sample. The sample taken for sequencing was peripheral blood. All receptors derive from a man aged 55 to 70 with active or convalescent COVID-19.

The chain combines TRBV4-3 with TRBJ2-7, with D tentatively TRBD2 (5 bases). The CDR3 loop spans 16 amino acids. Looked up from germline, CDR1 is LGHNA and CDR2 is YSLEER. Trimming left V 0 bases short and J 2 bases short, with 14 bases between. This CDR3 is CASSQDPRGSAYEQYF. DNA for the CDR3: TGCGCCAGCAGCCAAGATCCTCGGGGAAGCGCCTACGAGCAGTACTTC.

The table lists this clone with a count of one. V usage is TRBV20-1 and J usage is TRBJ2-2; D is possibly TRBD2 (5 bases). Per germline, CDR1 DFQATT and CDR2 SNEGSKA (reference sequence). V shed 3 bases and J shed 5 bases, with 13 bases lying between them. This CDR3 has 14 amino acids. CDR3: CSASRLAGTGELFF. The CDR3 DNA follows: TGCAGTGCTAGTCGCCTAGCAGGTACCGGGGAGCTGTTTTTT.

The chain uses TRBV7-8 and TRBJ1-2; 8 bases fit TRBD1. Looked up from germline, CDR1 is SGHVS and CDR2 is FQNEAQ. This CDR3 is 14 amino acids long. Germline trimming cut 3 bases from V and 7 bases from J; bases unmatched to any gene: 7. CDR3 DNA sequence: TGTGCCAGCAGCTTCGAAGCGACAGGGGCTGGCTACACCTTC. Translation: CASSFEATGAGYTF. The full variable domain, with the rest looked up from reference TRBV7-8 and TRBJ1-2, is GAGVSQSPRYKVAKRGQDVALRCDPISGHVSLFWYQQALGQGPEFLTYFQNEAQLDKSGLPSDRFFAERPEGSVSTLKIQRTQQEDSAVYLCASSFEATGAGYTFGSGTRLTVV.

The V and J genes are TRBV28 and TRBJ1-2; the D is unclear. Trimming removed 6 bases from V and 5 bases from J, with 13 bases in between. The CDR3 extends over 13 amino acids. Germline values: CDR1 MDHEN, CDR2 SYDVKM. CDR3 sequence (DNA): TGTGCCAGCAGAGGATCGGACTCTTATGGCTACACCTTC. Translated: CASRGSDSYGYTF.

This chain joins TRBV6-2 or TRBV6-3 and TRBJ2-7, with 10 nucleotides matching TRBD2. This CDR3 is built from 14 residues. Per the germline V gene, CDR1 is MNHEY and CDR2 is SVGEGT. With V trimmed by 6 bases and J by 3 bases, 5 bases remained unmatched. CDR3 in amino acids: CASRPRTSGYEQYF. The CDR3 DNA reads as TGTGCCAGCAGACCTCGGACTAGCGGCTACGAGCAGTACTTC.

The chain links TRBV6-6 to TRBJ2-5; 9 positions match TRBD1. This CDR3 has 16 amino acids. Unmatched junction bases numbered 13, after V lost 6 bases and J lost 5 bases. Germline loops: CDR1 MNHNY, CDR2 SVGAGI (reference sequence). The CDR3 loop is CASRKPGQGFSETQYF. For the CDR3, the DNA is TGTGCCAGCAGGAAACCGGGACAGGGCTTTTCGGAGACCCAGTACTTC.

V is TRBV27 and J is TRBJ2-7; D ambiguous. Germline-derived CDR1 and CDR2 are MNHEY and SMNVEV (reference sequence). V was clipped by 0 bases and J by 2 bases, with 8 bases between them. The CDR3 is made up of 14 amino acids. CDR3 loop: CASSLSGLPYEQYF. CDR3 sequence (DNA): TGTGCCAGCAGTTTATCTGGGCTTCCCTACGAGCAGTACTTC.

The chain is built from TRBV2 and TRBJ2-7; 8 bases map to TRBD2. Losses at the gene ends were 1 base for V and 4 bases for J; bases not matched to a gene: 9. CDR1 SNHLY and CDR2 FYNNEI come from the germline V gene. This CDR3 spans 16 amino acids. Here the CDR3 DNA reads TGTGCCAGCAGTGAAGTTTTCGGGACTAGTAAGTACGAGCAGTACTTC. This codes for CASSEVFGTSKYEQYF.

J is TRBJ1-2 and V is TRBV14, with D uncertain. Germline lookup yields CDR1 SGHDN and CDR2 FVKESK. V gave up 1 base and J gave up 5 bases, with 11 bases separating them. This CDR3 is built from 14 residues. The DNA of the CDR3 is TGTGCCAGCAGCCAAGGCGGCCGAGCTTATGGCTACACCTTC. This gives the protein CASSQGGRAYGYTF.

V gene TRBV30 combines with J gene TRBJ1-6; maybe TRBD1 (5 bases). Germline-derived CDR1 and CDR2 are GTSNPN and SVGIG (reference sequence). The CDR3 spans 14 residues. The ends were cut back, 0 bases at V and 8 bases at J, with 11 bases in the middle. CDR3 in amino acids: CAWSVAGLDSPLHF. The DNA for the CDR3 is TGTGCCTGGAGTGTCGCAGGGCTCGATTCACCCCTCCACTTT.

This chain links TRBV5-1 with TRBJ2-7; no clear D gene. Germline CDR1 reads SGHRS; CDR2 reads YFSETQ. The germline V and J ends were trimmed by 0 bases and 5 bases, with 9 bases remaining between them. The CDR3 sequence is 13 residues long. The CDR3 is CASSLEEFHEQYF. The CDR3 region has the DNA TGCGCCAGCAGCTTGGAGGAGTTCCACGAGCAGTACTTC. The whole variable domain, filled in from reference TRBV5-1 and TRBJ2-7, reads KAGVTQTPRYLIKTRGQQVTLSCSPISGHRSVSWYQQTPGQGLQFLFEYFSETQRNKGNFPGRFSGRQFSNSRSEMNVSTLELGDSALYLCASSLEEFHEQYFGPGTRLTVT.